Only one count was recorded for the clone carrying this T cell receptor (beta chain). The data originate from a study of blood T cell repertoires in COVID-19. About the research overall: Samples taken during acute and convalescent COVID-19 were collected in the United States, Italy and Spain. Sources were T cells, B-cell-depleted T cells, or PBMCs; the material itself was cDNA or gDNA.

Germline trimming cut 10 bases from V and 4 bases from J; bases unmatched to any gene: 11. Germline V gives CDR1 MNHEY, CDR2 SVGAGI. CDR3 length equals 14 residues. The table came from immunoSEQ multiplex PCR; TCRdb's copy has only in-frame clones and leaves some out. Here the sample spans 200,000 or so clones, 80% to 90% being singletons. Participants' reported clinical history set cohort assignment. The sequencing input was PBMCs or T cells enriched from blood (not recorded which). V is TRBV6-5 and J is TRBJ2-3; 7 bases align to TRBD2. This TCR derives from a woman in her 40s with acute COVID-19. CDR3 region: CATTRSGTADTQYF. The CDR3 DNA reads TGTGCCACTACTAGGAGCGGGACGGCAGATACGCAGTATTTT.